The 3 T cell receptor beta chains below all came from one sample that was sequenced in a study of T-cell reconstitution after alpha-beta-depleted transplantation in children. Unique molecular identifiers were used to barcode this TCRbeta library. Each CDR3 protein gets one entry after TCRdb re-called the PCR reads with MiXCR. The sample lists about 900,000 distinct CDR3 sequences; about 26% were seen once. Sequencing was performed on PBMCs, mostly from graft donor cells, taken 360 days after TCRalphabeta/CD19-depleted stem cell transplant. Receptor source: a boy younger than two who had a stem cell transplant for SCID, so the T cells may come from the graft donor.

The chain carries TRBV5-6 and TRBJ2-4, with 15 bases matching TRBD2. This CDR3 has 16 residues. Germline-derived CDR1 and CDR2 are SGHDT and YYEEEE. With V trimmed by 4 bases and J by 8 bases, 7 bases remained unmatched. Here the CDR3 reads CASSPGLAGGSDIQYF. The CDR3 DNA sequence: TGTGCCAGCAGCCCGGGACTAGCGGGGGGCTCGGACATTCAGTACTTC.

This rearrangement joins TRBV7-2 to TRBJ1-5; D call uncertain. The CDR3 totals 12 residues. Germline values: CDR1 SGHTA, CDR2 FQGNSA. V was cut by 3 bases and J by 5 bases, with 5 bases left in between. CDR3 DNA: TGTGCCAGCAGCTTCAACCATCAGCCCCAGCATTTT. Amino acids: CASSFNHQPQHF.

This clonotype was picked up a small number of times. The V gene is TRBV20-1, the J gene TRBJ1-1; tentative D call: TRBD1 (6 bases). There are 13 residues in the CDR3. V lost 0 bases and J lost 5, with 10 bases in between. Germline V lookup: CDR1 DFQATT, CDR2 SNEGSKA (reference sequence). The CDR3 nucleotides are TGCAGTGCTAGAGAGGGGGCAGGGACTGAAGCTTTCTTT. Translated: CSAREGAGTEAFF.